Presented here are 23 T cell receptor beta chains from one specimen sequenced in a study of blood T cell repertoires in COVID-19. Measured with immunoSEQ multiplex PCR; TCRdb has only the in-frame clones, and not every one. The sample consists of fewer than 70,000 clones, 90% to 95% of them appearing once. The sequencing input was peripheral blood. The origin of the receptors is a man aged 45-60 years with active COVID-19.

This chain connects TRBV28 to TRBJ2-7; TRBD1 matches at 8 bases. Germline CDR1 reads MDHEN; CDR2 reads SYDVKM. The CDR3 has 14 amino acids. Trimming took 8 bases from V and 7 from J; bases not matched to a gene: 13. The CDR3, as DNA: TGTGCCAGCCGCTCCGGGACAGGTATTATTGAGCAGTACTTC. This codes for CASRSGTGIIEQYF.

This clone was counted once. The chain is built from TRBV15 and TRBJ1-1; 8 positions match TRBD1. Germline CDR1 LNHNV, CDR2 YYDKDF (reference sequence). J was trimmed by 4 bases and V by 4 bases; bases with no gene match: 5. CDR3 size: 14 residues. The CDR3 sequence: CATSNTDRGTEAFF. CDR3 DNA: TGTGCCACCAGCAATACCGACAGGGGCACTGAAGCTTTCTTT.

The chain has TRBV9 and TRBJ2-1; D possibly corresponds to TRBD2 (7 bases). CDR3 length: 14 amino acids. Germline CDR1 reads SGDLS; CDR2 reads YYNGEE. The V gene lost 6 bases and the J gene lost 9 bases, with 19 bases spanning the gap. CDR3 DNA sequence: TGTGCCAGCACCCCATTGGAGGGGGGGGGTGAGCAGTTCTTC. Residues: CASTPLEGGGEQFF.

The rearrangement links TRBV7-9 to TRBJ2-7, with D tentatively TRBD1 (6 bases). This CDR3 contains 12 residues. Germline V CDR1 and CDR2: SEHNR, FQNEAQ (reference sequence). The V gene lost 5 bases and the J gene lost 4 bases, with 9 bases spanning the gap. The CDR3 DNA reads TGTGCCAGCAGCATACAGGGTTACGAGCAGTACTTC. It codes for CASSIQGYEQYF.

CDR3 region: CASSTGTGGYEQYF. CDR3 bases: TGTGCCAGCAGCACCGGGACAGGCGGGTACGAGCAGTACTTC. This rearrangement joins TRBV9 to TRBJ2-7; 8 bases match TRBD1. With 4 bases clipped from V and 4 bases from J, the junction kept 7 bases outside the gene matches. Germline V gene sequence: CDR1 SGDLS, CDR2 YYNGEE. The CDR3 has 14 residues. The variable domain in full, with the rest retrieved from reference TRBV9 and TRBJ2-7, is DSGVTQTPKHLITATGQRVTLRCSPRSGDLSVYWYQQSLDQGLQFLIQYYNGEERAKGNILERFSAQQFPDLHSELNLSSLELGDSALYFCASSTGTGGYEQYFGPGTRLTVT.

This clone was found once. This chain uses TRBV6-1 with TRBJ2-5; a weak D match, TRBD1 (6 bases). The germline CDR1 and CDR2 sequences are MNHNS and SASEGT. Deletions cut 2 bases from V and 5 bases from J, with 12 bases between. This CDR3 contains 14 residues. The DNA of the CDR3 is TGTGCCAGCAGTGAAAATCACAGGGATGAGACCCAGTACTTC. Residues: CASSENHRDETQYF.

The chain is built from TRBV6-5 and TRBJ2-7; 8 nucleotides match TRBD2. Germline CDR1 and CDR2: MNHEY and SVGAGI. V shed 6 bases and J 4 bases; nucleotides not matched to a gene: 11. This CDR3 contains 15 residues. The CDR3 sequence is CASRQTPGLVYEQYF. The CDR3 nucleotides read TGTGCCAGCAGACAGACACCGGGACTAGTTTACGAGCAGTACTTC.

The chain carries TRBV12-3 or TRBV12-4 and TRBJ2-4; a weak D match, TRBD1 (5 bases). Deletions cut 2 bases from V and 4 bases from J, with 6 bases between. The CDR3 has 13 amino acids. This CDR3 reads CASSLSGKNIQYF. The CDR3 DNA is TGTGCCAGCAGTTTATCAGGGAAAAACATTCAGTACTTC.

The V and J genes are TRBV7-8 and TRBJ1-5; a weak D match, TRBD1 (5 bases). V was pared by 3 bases and J by 3 bases, with 12 bases between. The CDR3 loop spans 15 amino acids. From germline, CDR1 is SGHVS and CDR2 FQNEAQ. CDR3 nucleotides: TGTGCCAGCAGCTTGGGGGGGGACCCCAATCAGCCCCAGCATTTT. The encoded protein is CASSLGGDPNQPQHF.

The chain carries TRBV7-8 and TRBJ2-7, with a possible D match to TRBD1 (6 bases). The CDR3 spans 13 residues. CDR1 and CDR2 from the germline V gene are SGHVS and FQNEAQ. V shed 5 bases and J shed 9 bases, with 17 bases lying between them. CDR3 nucleotides: TGTGCCAGCAGCATACGGACAGATGGTGTGCAGTACTTC. Its protein is CASSIRTDGVQYF.

The rearrangement joins TRBV18 to TRBJ2-7; weak D call: TRBD1 (6 bases). V lost 0 bases and J lost 1, with 10 bases in between. This CDR3 is built from 15 residues. CDR1 and CDR2 (germline): KGHSH, LQKENI. CDR3 loop: CASSPPLGQSYEQYF. CDR3 DNA sequence: TGTGCCAGCTCACCACCGTTAGGACAGTCCTACGAGCAGTACTTC.

The V call is TRBV5-4, the J call TRBJ2-6; D might be TRBD1 (6 bases). V lost 1 base and J 0 bases, leaving 8 bases between the germline ends. Germline loops: CDR1 SGHNT, CDR2 YYREEE (reference sequence). CDR3 length: 16 residues. The CDR3 nucleotides read TGTGCCAGCAGCTTGATAGGGGGCTCTGGGGCCAACGTCCTGACTTTC. Protein: CASSLIGGSGANVLTF.

The J gene is TRBJ2-5, the V gene TRBV5-1; TRBD1 matches 11 bases. V lost 4 bases and J lost 4; bases outside the gene matches: 6. CDR1 and CDR2 from the germline V gene are SGHRS and YFSETQ. The CDR3 contains 15 residues. This chain's CDR3 is CASSPGTGGRETQYF. CDR3 coding DNA: TGCGCCAGCAGCCCAGGGACAGGGGGAAGAGAGACCCAGTACTTC. Supplemented by reference TRBV5-1 and TRBJ2-5, the full variable domain reads KAGVTQTPRYLIKTRGQQVTLSCSPISGHRSVSWYQQTPGQGLQFLFEYFSETQRNKGNFPGRFSGRQFSNSRSEMNVSTLELGDSALYLCASSPGTGGRETQYFGPGTRLLVL.

The V call is TRBV28, the J call TRBJ2-1; TRBD2 aligns across 14 bases. This CDR3 comprises 15 residues. Trimming at V came to 5 bases and at J to 5 bases, leaving 2 bases not matched to a gene. From germline, CDR1 is MDHEN and CDR2 SYDVKM. The CDR3 sequence: CASSPGLAGDNEQFF. CDR3 DNA: TGTGCCAGCAGTCCGGGACTAGCGGGAGACAATGAGCAGTTCTTC.

This clone was found once. V usage is TRBV19 and J usage is TRBJ1-1; D might be TRBD1 (5 bases). The V end lost 3 bases, the J end lost 6 bases, and 11 bases lay between the germline ends. The CDR3 totals 13 residues. Germline V gene sequence: CDR1 LNHDA, CDR2 SQIVND (reference sequence). Here the CDR3 DNA reads TGTGCCAGTAGTATTACCAGGGCCCCTGAAGCTTTCTTT. Its protein is CASSITRAPEAFF.

The CDR3 region has the DNA TGTGCCACCAGCAGAGACCCGACAGGGTTTGCAGATACGCAGTATTTT. This encodes CATSRDPTGFADTQYF. The chain combines TRBV15 with TRBJ2-3; 7 nucleotides agree with TRBD1. J was trimmed by 4 bases and V by 0 bases; bases with no gene match: 7. The CDR3 sequence is 16 residues long. CDR1 and CDR2 (germline): LNHNV, YYDKDF (reference sequence).

V gene TRBV4-1 combines with J gene TRBJ1-1; D unclear. V lost 0 bases, J lost 2 bases, and 7 bases lay in between. This CDR3 region has 14 residues. Germline CDR1 reads MGHRA; CDR2 reads YSYEKL. This CDR3 reads CASSQERINTEAFF. The CDR3 coding sequence is TGCGCCAGCAGCCAAGAGCGGATAAACACTGAAGCTTTCTTT.

J is TRBJ1-2 and V is TRBV27, with 7 bases aligning to TRBD1. The CDR3 extends over 14 amino acids. The V segment lost 2 bases and the J segment 4 bases; nucleotides outside the gene matches: 4. Germline V CDR1 and CDR2: MNHEY, SMNVEV (reference sequence). The CDR3 DNA reads TGTGCCAGCAGTTTACAGGGGGGCCCCTATGGCTACACCTTC. Its protein product is CASSLQGGPYGYTF.

V usage is TRBV28 and J usage is TRBJ1-3; 10 bases are a match to TRBD1. The CDR3 runs to 15 residues. V lost 6 bases and J lost 8; bases outside the gene matches: 10. The germline gives CDR1 MDHEN, CDR2 SYDVKM. The CDR3 spells CASSLGPTGGHTIYF. Written as DNA, the CDR3 is TGTGCCAGCAGCCTAGGGCCGACAGGGGGCCACACCATATATTTT.

The chain has TRBV28 and TRBJ2-7; 9 nucleotides line up with TRBD2. The CDR3 is made up of 15 amino acids. Germline loops: CDR1 MDHEN, CDR2 SYDVKM. V shed 8 bases, J shed 3 bases, and the junction held 11 bases outside the gene matches. The CDR3 DNA is TGTGCCAGCGGGATGAATAGCGGGAGCGGCTACGAGCAGTACTTC. Its protein is CASGMNSGSGYEQYF.

The chain joins TRBV7-2 to TRBJ2-7, with D hard to call. V lost 1 base, J lost 1 base, and 11 bases lay in between. The CDR3 spans 15 residues. Germline CDR1 reads SGHTA; CDR2 reads FQGNSA. For the CDR3, the DNA is TGTGCCAGCAGCTTAGGCCCGGCAGGATCCTACGAGCAGTACTTC. This sequence encodes CASSLGPAGSYEQYF.

The chain links TRBV2 to TRBJ2-7, with 12 bases fitting TRBD2. CDR3 size: 14 residues. The junction had 5 bases not matched to a gene; V was cut back by 5 bases and J by 6 bases. CDR1 is SNHLY and CDR2 is FYNNEI in the germline V gene. The CDR3, as DNA: TGTGCCAGCAGTTCACTAGCGGGAGGTTCCGAGCAGTACTTC. It translates to CASSSLAGGSEQYF.

This rearrangement joins TRBV19 to TRBJ2-3; D is unclear. Trimming removed 3 bases at V and 6 bases at J, with 13 bases between. CDR1 LNHDA and CDR2 SQIVND come from the germline V gene (reference sequence). CDR3 length: 14 residues. CDR3 protein: CASSMGRRPDTQYF. In nucleotides, the CDR3 is TGTGCCAGTAGTATGGGCCGTCGTCCGGATACGCAGTATTTT.